This entry lists 8 T cell receptor beta chains sequenced from one sample in a study of long-term antiretroviral therapy in people with HIV. With survey level as its setting, the immunoSEQ assay was v3.0. TCRdb keeps only in-frame clones here, not all; method: immunoSEQ multiplex PCR. The sample carries roughly 35,000 clones, about 93% recorded once. Specimen: unsorted PBMCs, collected about 5.1 years after starting antiretroviral therapy. The source of these receptors is a woman aged 50 to 65 with HIV.

J is TRBJ2-1 and V is TRBV11-2; D not certain. Per the germline V gene, CDR1 is SGHAT and CDR2 is FQNNGV. Trimming shortened V by 2 bases and J by 0 bases, and 11 bases separated the two germline ends. The CDR3 spans 16 residues. The CDR3 here is CASSLNWSPSYNEQFF. CDR3 nucleotide sequence: TGTGCCAGCAGCTTAAATTGGAGTCCCTCCTACAATGAGCAGTTCTTC. Together with reference TRBV11-2 and TRBJ2-1, the CDR3 gives the full variable domain: EAGVAQSPRYKIIEKRQSVAFWCNPISGHATLYWYQQILGQGPKLLIQFQNNGVVDDSQLPKDRFSAERLKGVDSTLKIQPAKLEDSAVYLCASSLNWSPSYNEQFFGPGTRLTVL.

The V call is TRBV11-2, the J call TRBJ2-5, with 8 bases identical to TRBD2. Germline V gene sequence: CDR1 SGHAT, CDR2 FQNNGV. The CDR3 runs to 17 residues. The V gene end was trimmed by 5 bases and the J gene end by 4 bases; junction bases not matched to a gene: 15. Here the CDR3 DNA reads TGTGCCAGCAGCCCCGTGAGACTAGCGAGAGGGTTAGAGACCCAGTACTTC. Its protein product is CASSPVRLARGLETQYF.

The chain links TRBV7-2 to TRBJ2-7; 9 nucleotides match TRBD1. CDR1 is SGHTA and CDR2 is FQGNSA in the germline V gene. With 8 bases clipped from V and 4 bases from J, the junction kept 9 bases outside the gene matches. The CDR3 is 14 amino acids. The CDR3 here is CASAAGTGTYEQYF. In DNA form, the CDR3 reads TGTGCCAGCGCAGCCGGGACAGGGACTTACGAGCAGTACTTC.

V usage is TRBV7-8 and J usage is TRBJ2-5; 7 bases line up with TRBD2. Germline V gene data show CDR1 as SGHVS and CDR2 as FQNEAQ. V trimming: 0 bases; J trimming: 5 bases; junction bases outside the gene matches: 3. The CDR3 covers 14 residues. The CDR3 is CASSLATGGETQYF. The CDR3 bases are TGTGCCAGCAGCTTAGCCACCGGGGGGGAGACCCAGTACTTC.

The V call is TRBV5-1, the J call TRBJ2-5; D uncertain. V was trimmed by 6 bases and J by 2 bases, leaving 11 bases between them. The germline V gene encodes CDR1 SGHRS and CDR2 YFSETQ. This CDR3 comprises 13 residues. CDR3 amino acids: CASTPYRQETQYF. The CDR3 region has the DNA TGCGCCAGCACCCCTTATAGACAAGAGACCCAGTACTTC.

V usage is TRBV4-2 and J usage is TRBJ2-1, with 7 bases aligning to TRBD2. V shed 0 bases and J 3 bases; nucleotides not matched to a gene: 8. The length of the CDR3 is 17 residues. Per germline, CDR1 LGHNA and CDR2 YNFKEQ. The CDR3 spells CASSQDFQGGNYNEQFF. The CDR3 DNA reads as TGTGCCAGCAGCCAAGATTTTCAGGGAGGGAACTACAATGAGCAGTTCTTC.

The chain has TRBV5-1 and TRBJ1-1; D gene uncertain. This CDR3 is built from 16 residues. Germline V lookup: CDR1 SGHRS, CDR2 YFSETQ. V was clipped by 4 bases and J by 3 bases, with 19 bases between them. As DNA, the CDR3 is TGCGCCAGCAGCGTACCGAAGGGCCCCGGGGACACTGAAGCTTTCTTT. This encodes CASSVPKGPGDTEAFF.

The chain couples TRBV7-2 to TRBJ2-3; a weak D match, TRBD2 (6 bases). In germline, CDR1 is SGHTA, CDR2 FQGNSA. V gave up 2 bases and J gave up 4 bases, with 16 bases separating them. The CDR3 consists of 16 residues. CDR3 sequence: CASSLFGLPSADTQYF. CDR3 bases: TGTGCCAGCAGCTTATTCGGACTCCCTAGCGCAGATACGCAGTATTTT.